The 11 T cell receptor beta chains listed next were all sequenced from one sample in a study of blood T cell repertoires in COVID-19. The method was immunoSEQ multiplex PCR; TCRdb's version includes in-frame clones alone and lacks a portion of them. Of 120,000 or so clones listed, over 75% are singletons. The sequenced material came from peripheral blood. The receptors stem from a man aged 55 to 69 with acute or convalescent COVID-19.

This clone was counted a few times. This chain links TRBV6-1 with TRBJ1-4; 9 bases are shared with TRBD1. This CDR3 comprises 14 residues. V lost 5 bases, J lost 5 bases, and 3 bases stayed unmatched. Germline V gene sequence: CDR1 MNHNS, CDR2 SASEGT. The CDR3 sequence is CASSTGQGNEKLFF. For the CDR3, the DNA is TGTGCCAGCAGTACCGGACAGGGGAATGAAAAACTGTTTTTT.

This clone was counted a single time. The genes are TRBV29-1 and TRBJ1-1; D remains unclear. The germline V gene encodes CDR1 SQVTM and CDR2 ANQGSEA. V was trimmed by 3 bases and J by 2 bases, leaving 4 bases between them. The CDR3 consists of 11 residues. CDR3 loop: CSVDRNTEAFF. The CDR3 DNA follows: TGCAGCGTTGACAGAAACACTGAAGCTTTCTTT.

This chain links TRBV7-3 with TRBJ2-2; 7 nucleotides line up with TRBD2. CDR1 SGHTA and CDR2 FQGTGA come from the germline V gene. The ends lost 1 base at V and 1 base at J; junction bases unmatched: 6. The CDR3 is 17 residues long. The CDR3 spells CASSLKELAMNTGELFF. The CDR3 DNA is TGTGCCAGCAGCTTAAAGGAACTAGCGATGAACACCGGGGAGCTGTTTTTT.

The V call is TRBV14, the J call TRBJ2-1; D is perhaps TRBD2 (7 bases). Trimming stripped 0 bases from V and 4 bases from J, with 13 bases between. Germline values: CDR1 SGHDN, CDR2 FVKESK. This CDR3 has 16 amino acids. CDR3 region: CASSQDGGARYNEQFF. In DNA, the CDR3 is TGTGCCAGCAGCCAAGATGGGGGGGCGCGGTACAATGAGCAGTTCTTC.

The chain employs TRBV19 and TRBJ2-1; no definite D call. The CDR3 runs 14 residues. V dropped 4 bases and J dropped 0 bases, with 7 bases sitting between them. CDR1 and CDR2 (germline): LNHDA, SQIVND (reference sequence). The CDR3 nucleotides are TGTGCCAGTAGTAAGGAGAGCTCCTACAATGAGCAGTTCTTC. It specifies CASSKESSYNEQFF.

J is TRBJ2-7 and V is TRBV6-1; weak D call: TRBD1 (5 bases). CDR3 length: 14 amino acids. From germline, CDR1 is MNHNS and CDR2 SASEGT. V was clipped by 3 bases and J by 2 bases, with 11 bases between them. The CDR3 loop is CASSENRLTYEQYF. The CDR3 DNA is TGTGCCAGCAGTGAGAACAGGTTGACCTACGAGCAGTACTTC.

This chain uses TRBV20-1 with TRBJ2-7; D might be TRBD2 (5 bases). There are 10 residues in the CDR3. Germline CDR1 and CDR2: DFQATT and SNEGSKA (reference sequence). Between the trimmed V and J ends, which lost 6 bases and 7 bases, there was a span of 10 bases. Here the CDR3 DNA reads TGCAGTGCAGCCGGGGAAGAGCAGTACTTC. Its protein is CSAAGEEQYF.

The rearrangement uses TRBV24-1 and TRBJ2-7; maybe TRBD1 (6 bases). Per germline, CDR1 KGHDR and CDR2 SFDVKD. Trimming stripped 4 bases from V and 2 bases from J, with 11 bases between. This CDR3 is 14 amino acids long. The CDR3 protein is CATSEAGEPYEQYF. In nucleotides, the CDR3 is TGTGCCACCAGTGAGGCAGGGGAGCCCTACGAGCAGTACTTC.

The chain recombines TRBV19 with TRBJ1-1, with TRBD1 matching 10 bases. The ends lost 0 bases at V and 5 bases at J; junction bases unmatched: 6. This CDR3 region has 16 residues. Germline-derived CDR1 and CDR2 are LNHDA and SQIVND (reference sequence). CDR3 DNA: TGTGCCAGTAGTATAGACTCGACAGGGGGCCATACTGAAGCTTTCTTT. It is translated as CASSIDSTGGHTEAFF.

The chain is built from TRBV28 and TRBJ1-2; 7 bases fit TRBD1. The V gene's germline CDR1 is MDHEN and CDR2 SYDVKM. The CDR3 sequence is 14 residues long. The junction had 6 bases not matched to a gene; V was cut back by 6 bases and J by 2 bases. The CDR3 DNA is TGTGCCAGCAGACGGACAGGAGAGAACTATGGCTACACCTTC. It encodes CASRRTGENYGYTF.

In its sample, this clone was seen a few times. In DNA form, the CDR3 reads TGTGCCAGCAGCGTAGGTGCTAGCGAGAGGGAGCAGTACTTC. Residues: CASSVGASEREQYF. The chain couples TRBV9 to TRBJ2-7; D is possibly TRBD2 (6 bases). CDR1 and CDR2 (germline): SGDLS, YYNGEE. CDR3 size: 14 residues. Trimming removed 0 bases at V and 7 bases at J, with 14 bases between. The whole variable domain, remainder taken from reference TRBV9 and TRBJ2-7, is DSGVTQTPKHLITATGQRVTLRCSPRSGDLSVYWYQQSLDQGLQFLIQYYNGEERAKGNILERFSAQQFPDLHSELNLSSLELGDSALYFCASSVGASEREQYFGPGTRLTVT.